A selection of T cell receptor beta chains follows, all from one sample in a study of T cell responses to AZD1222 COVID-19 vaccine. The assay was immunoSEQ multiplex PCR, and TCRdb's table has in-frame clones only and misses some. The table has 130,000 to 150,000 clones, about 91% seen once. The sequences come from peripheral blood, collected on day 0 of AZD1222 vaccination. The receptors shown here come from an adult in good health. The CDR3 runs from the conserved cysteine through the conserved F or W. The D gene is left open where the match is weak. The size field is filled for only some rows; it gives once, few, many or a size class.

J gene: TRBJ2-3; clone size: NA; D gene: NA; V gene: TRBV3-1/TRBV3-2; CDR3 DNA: TGTGCCAGCAGCCCTGGGACTCAAGATACGCAGTATTTT; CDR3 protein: CASSPGTQDTQYF
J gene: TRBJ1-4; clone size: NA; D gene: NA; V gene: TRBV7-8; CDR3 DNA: TGTGCCAGCAGCTCGCAACAGGCATCTAATGAAAAACTGTTTTTT; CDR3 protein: CASSSQQASNEKLFF
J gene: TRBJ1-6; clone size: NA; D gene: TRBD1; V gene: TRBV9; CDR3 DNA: TGTGCCAGCAGCCCCCGGGACAGGGAGCCCCTCCACTTT; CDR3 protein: CASSPRDREPLHF
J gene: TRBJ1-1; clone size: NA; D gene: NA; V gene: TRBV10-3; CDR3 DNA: TGTGCCATCAGTGAGGCGGGGCTTGAAGCTTTCTTT; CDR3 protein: CAISEAGLEAFF
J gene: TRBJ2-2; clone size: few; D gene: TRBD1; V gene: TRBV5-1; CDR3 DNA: TGCGCCAGCAGCTTGCGACAGGGGGCCACCGGGGAGCTGTTTTTT; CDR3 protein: CASSLRQGATGELFF
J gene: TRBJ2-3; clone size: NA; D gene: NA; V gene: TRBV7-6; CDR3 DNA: TGTGCCAGCAGCTTAGTCGACAGCTCATACACAGATACGCAGTATTTT; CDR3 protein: CASSLVDSSYTDTQYF
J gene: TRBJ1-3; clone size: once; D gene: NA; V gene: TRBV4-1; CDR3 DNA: TGCGCCAGCAGCCAAGTGGGAGGAGCCGGAAACACCATATATTTT; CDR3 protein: CASSQVGGAGNTIYF
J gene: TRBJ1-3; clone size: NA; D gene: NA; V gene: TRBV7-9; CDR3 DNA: TGTGCCAGCAGCCTCTTGCCAGGGGAAGGTGGAAACACCATATATTTT; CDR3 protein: CASSLLPGEGGNTIYF
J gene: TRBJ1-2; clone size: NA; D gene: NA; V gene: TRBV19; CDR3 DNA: TGTGCCAGTAGTATAGCACTCCGGCAGGGCGGCTACACCTTC; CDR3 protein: CASSIALRQGGYTF
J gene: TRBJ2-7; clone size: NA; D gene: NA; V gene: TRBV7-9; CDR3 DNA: TGTGCCAGCAGCCCTTGGGACGGCTACGAGCAGTACTTC; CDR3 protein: CASSPWDGYEQYF
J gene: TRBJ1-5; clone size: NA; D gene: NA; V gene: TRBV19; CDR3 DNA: TGTGCCAGTACTCCTGCTAGTCGGGGCCTCAATCAGCCCCAGCATTTT; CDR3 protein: CASTPASRGLNQPQHF
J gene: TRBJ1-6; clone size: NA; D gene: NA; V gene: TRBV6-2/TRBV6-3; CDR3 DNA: TGTGCCAGCAGTGTAATTCAAGGATCACCCCTCCACTTT; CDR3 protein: CASSVIQGSPLHF
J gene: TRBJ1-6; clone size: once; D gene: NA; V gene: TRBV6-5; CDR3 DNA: TGTGCCAGCAGTTGGGGGTCCTCGGCGGTTAATTCACCCCTCCACTTT; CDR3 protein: CASSWGSSAVNSPLHF
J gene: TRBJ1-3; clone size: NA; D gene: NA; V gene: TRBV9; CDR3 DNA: TGTGCCAGCAGCGTGAGTTCCGGAAACACCATATATTTT; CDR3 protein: CASSVSSGNTIYF
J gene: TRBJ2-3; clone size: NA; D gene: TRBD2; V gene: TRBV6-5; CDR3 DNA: TGTGCCAGCACCTACCCAGCGGGGGGCACAGATACGCAGTATTTT; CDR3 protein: CASTYPAGGTDTQYF
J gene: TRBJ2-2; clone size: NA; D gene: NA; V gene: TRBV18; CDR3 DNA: TGTGCCAGCTCACAAACCGGACAGAACGGGGAGCTGTTTTTT; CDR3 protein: CASSQTGQNGELFF
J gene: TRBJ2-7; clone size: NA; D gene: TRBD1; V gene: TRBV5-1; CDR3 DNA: TGCGCCAGCAGCCTCGGGACAGAGTTGTACGAGCAGTACTTC; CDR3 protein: CASSLGTELYEQYF
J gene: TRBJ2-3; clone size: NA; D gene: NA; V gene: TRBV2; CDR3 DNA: TGTGCCAGCAGCCGGCGGCGACTAAGCACAGATACGCAGTATTTT; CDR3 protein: CASSRRRLSTDTQYF
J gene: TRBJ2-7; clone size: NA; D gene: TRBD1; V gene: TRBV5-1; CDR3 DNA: TGCGCCAGCAGCTTGGTAGGACAGGGGGCCTACGAGCAGTACTTC; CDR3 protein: CASSLVGQGAYEQYF
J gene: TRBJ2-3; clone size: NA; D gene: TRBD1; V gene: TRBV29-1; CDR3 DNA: TGCAGCGTGGACGGGACAGGCACAGATACGCAGTATTTT; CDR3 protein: CSVDGTGTDTQYF
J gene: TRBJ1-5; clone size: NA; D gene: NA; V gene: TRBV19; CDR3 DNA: TGTGCCAGTAGTATTGGTCTCGGGTGGAGCAATCAGCCCCAGCATTTT; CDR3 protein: CASSIGLGWSNQPQHF
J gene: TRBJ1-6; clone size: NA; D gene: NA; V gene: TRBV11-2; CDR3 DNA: TGTGCCAGCAGCTTAGGTGGAGGCTATAATTCACCCCTCCACTTT; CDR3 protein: CASSLGGGYNSPLHF
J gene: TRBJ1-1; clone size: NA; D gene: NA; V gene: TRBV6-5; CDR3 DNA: TGTGCCAGCAGTTCCCTCGGACATTCGAACACTGAAGCTTTCTTT; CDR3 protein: CASSSLGHSNTEAFF
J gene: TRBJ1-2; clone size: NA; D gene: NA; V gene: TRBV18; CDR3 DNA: TGTGCCAGCTCACCAAGTTCAGGGTGGGACTATGGCTACACCTTC; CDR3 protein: CASSPSSGWDYGYTF
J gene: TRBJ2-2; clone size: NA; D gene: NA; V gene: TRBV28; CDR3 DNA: TGTGCCAGCAATCTGGGGGGGGCGCTAGCGAACACCGGGGAGCTGTTTTTT; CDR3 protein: CASNLGGALANTGELFF
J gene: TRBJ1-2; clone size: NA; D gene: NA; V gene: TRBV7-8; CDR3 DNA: TGTGCCAGCAGCTTAGAGGCAGCCTATGGCTACACCTTC; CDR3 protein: CASSLEAAYGYTF
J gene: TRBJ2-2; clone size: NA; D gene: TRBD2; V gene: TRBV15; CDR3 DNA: TGTGCCACCAGCAGAGATCTGGCGGGGGCGAACACCGGGGAGCTGTTTTTT; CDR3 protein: CATSRDLAGANTGELFF
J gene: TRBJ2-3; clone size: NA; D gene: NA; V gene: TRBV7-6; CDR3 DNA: TGTGCCAGCAGCTTTTGGGGGCCAAAATCAGATACGCAGTATTTT; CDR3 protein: CASSFWGPKSDTQYF
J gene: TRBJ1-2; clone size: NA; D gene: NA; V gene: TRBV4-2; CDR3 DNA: TGTGCCAGCAGCCAAGAGAGTACAGGGACAACTAACTATGGCTACACCTTC; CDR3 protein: CASSQESTGTTNYGYTF
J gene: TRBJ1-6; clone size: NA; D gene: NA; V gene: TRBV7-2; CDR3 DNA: TGTGCCAGCAGCCTTACGGCTTATAATTCACCCCTCCACTTT; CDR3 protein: CASSLTAYNSPLHF
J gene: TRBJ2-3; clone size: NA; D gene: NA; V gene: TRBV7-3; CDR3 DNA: TGTGCCAGCAGCGATCGGTCACGGGATACGCAGTATTTT; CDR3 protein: CASSDRSRDTQYF
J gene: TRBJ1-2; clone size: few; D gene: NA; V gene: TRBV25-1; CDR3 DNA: TGTGCCAGCAGTGACAGGGTGGGTGGCTACACCTTC; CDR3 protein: CASSDRVGGYTF
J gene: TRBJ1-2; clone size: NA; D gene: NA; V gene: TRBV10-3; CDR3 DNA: TGTGCCACGTCGACAGCTAACTATGGCTACACCTTC; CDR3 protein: CATSTANYGYTF
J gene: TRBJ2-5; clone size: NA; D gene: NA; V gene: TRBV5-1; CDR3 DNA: TGCGCCAGCAGCTTGGGTCTCAGTTCTCCAGAGACCCAGTACTTC; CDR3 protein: CASSLGLSSPETQYF
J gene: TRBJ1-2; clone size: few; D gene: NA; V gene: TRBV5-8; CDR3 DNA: TGTGCCAGTTCGGCAGGGCCGAGCTATGGCTACACCTTC; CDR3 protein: CASSAGPSYGYTF
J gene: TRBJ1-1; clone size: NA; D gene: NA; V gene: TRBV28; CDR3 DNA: TGTGCCAGCACCCTCAATCAGGGAGGCACTGAAGCTTTCTTT; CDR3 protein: CASTLNQGGTEAFF
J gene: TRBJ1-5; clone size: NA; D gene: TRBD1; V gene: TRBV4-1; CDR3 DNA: TGCGCCAGCAGCCGCGACAGAGGACAGGGGCTTGGCAATCAGCCCCAGCATTTT; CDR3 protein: CASSRDRGQGLGNQPQHF
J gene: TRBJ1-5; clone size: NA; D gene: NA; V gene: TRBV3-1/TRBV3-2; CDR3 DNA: TGTGCCAGCAGCCAAGCCTGGGGCGGGAATCAGCCCCAGCATTTT; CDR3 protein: CASSQAWGGNQPQHF
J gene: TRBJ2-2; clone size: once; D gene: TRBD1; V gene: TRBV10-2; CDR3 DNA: TGCGCCAGCAGTGTTCAGGGGGCGGACACCGGGGAGCTGTTTTTT; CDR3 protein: CASSVQGADTGELFF
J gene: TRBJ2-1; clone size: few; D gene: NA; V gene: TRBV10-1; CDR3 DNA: TGCGCCAGCAGTGAAAAGGGTAGCTCGGGGAATGAGCAGTTCTTC; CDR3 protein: CASSEKGSSGNEQFF
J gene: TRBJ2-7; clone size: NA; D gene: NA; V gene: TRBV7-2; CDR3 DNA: TGTGCCAGCAGCCTAACGGGGGTCCCGCAGTACTTC; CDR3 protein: CASSLTGVPQYF
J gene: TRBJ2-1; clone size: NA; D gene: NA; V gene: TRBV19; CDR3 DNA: TGTGCCAGTACCCCAAGGAGTGCCTACAATGAGCAGTTCTTC; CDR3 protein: CASTPRSAYNEQFF
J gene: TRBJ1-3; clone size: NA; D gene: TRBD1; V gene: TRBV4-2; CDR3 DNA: TGTGCCAGCAGCCAAGATATTGGGCAGGGGGTTTACTCTGGAAACACCATATATTTT; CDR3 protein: CASSQDIGQGVYSGNTIYF
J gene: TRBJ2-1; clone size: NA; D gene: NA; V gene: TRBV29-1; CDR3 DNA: TGCAGCGTTACCCCCCGGGGGGACAACAACAATGAGCAGTTCTTC; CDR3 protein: CSVTPRGDNNNEQFF
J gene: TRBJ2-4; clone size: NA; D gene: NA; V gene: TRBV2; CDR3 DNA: TGTGCCAGCAGTGAAGTGGGGTTCAAAAACATTCAGTACTTC; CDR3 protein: CASSEVGFKNIQYF
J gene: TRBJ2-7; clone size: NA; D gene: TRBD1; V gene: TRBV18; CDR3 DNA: TGTGCCAGCTCGCCCGGGACAGGGGTTTCTTGGGAGCAGTACTTC; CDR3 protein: CASSPGTGVSWEQYF
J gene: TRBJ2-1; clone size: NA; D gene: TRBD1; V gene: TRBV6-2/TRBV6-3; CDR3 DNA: TGTGCCAGCAGTGCCGGGACAGACTACAATGAGCAGTTCTTC; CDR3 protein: CASSAGTDYNEQFF
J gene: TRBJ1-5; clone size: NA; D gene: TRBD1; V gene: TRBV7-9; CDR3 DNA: TGTGCCAGCAGCTCGACCGGGACAGGCAATCAGCCCCAGCATTTT; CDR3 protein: CASSSTGTGNQPQHF
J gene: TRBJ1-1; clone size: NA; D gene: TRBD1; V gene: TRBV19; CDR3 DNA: TGTGCCAGTAGTCCCAGGGACAGGGAGGCCACTGAAGCTTTCTTT; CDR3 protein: CASSPRDREATEAFF
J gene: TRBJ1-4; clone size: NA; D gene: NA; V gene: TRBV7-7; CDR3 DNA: TGTGCTAGCAGCCCCCTAAGAACAACTAATGAAAAACTGTTTTTT; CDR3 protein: CASSPLRTTNEKLFF
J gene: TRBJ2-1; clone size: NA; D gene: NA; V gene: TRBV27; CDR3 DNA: TGTGCCAGCAGTTTGGTTAACGGACGCTACAATGAGCAGTTCTTC; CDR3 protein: CASSLVNGRYNEQFF
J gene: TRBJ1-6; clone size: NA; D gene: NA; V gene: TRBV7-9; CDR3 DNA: TGTGCCAGCAGCTTAGCCCAAAATTGGGTTTCCGATTCACCCCTCCACTTT; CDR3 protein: CASSLAQNWVSDSPLHF
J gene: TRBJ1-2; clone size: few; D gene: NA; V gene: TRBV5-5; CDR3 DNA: TGTGCAAGCCACCAGGGAGACTATGGCTACACCTTC; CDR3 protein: CASHQGDYGYTF
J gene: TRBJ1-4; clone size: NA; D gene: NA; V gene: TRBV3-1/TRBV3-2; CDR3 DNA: TGTGCCAGCAGCCAAGGGTGGGCCGGGACTCGGAACATTTTT; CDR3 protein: CASSQGWAGTRNIF
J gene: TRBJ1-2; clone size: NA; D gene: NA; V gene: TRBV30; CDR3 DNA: TGTGCCTGGAGCGATTCCCCCGGGTATGGCTACACCTTC; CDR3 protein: CAWSDSPGYGYTF
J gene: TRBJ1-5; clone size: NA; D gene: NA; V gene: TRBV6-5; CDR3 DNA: TGTGCCGGTCAGGAGTTTAGCAATCAGCCCCAGCATTTT; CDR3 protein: CAGQEFSNQPQHF
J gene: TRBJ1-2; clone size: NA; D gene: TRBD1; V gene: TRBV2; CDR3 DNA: TGTGCCAGCAGTGAGGACAGGGGGGTTGGCTACACCTTC; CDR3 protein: CASSEDRGVGYTF
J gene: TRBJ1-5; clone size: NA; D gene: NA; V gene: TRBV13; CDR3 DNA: TGTGCCAGCAGTCTAGTCCCGCGACGGTATCAGCCCCAGCATTTT; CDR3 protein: CASSLVPRRYQPQHF
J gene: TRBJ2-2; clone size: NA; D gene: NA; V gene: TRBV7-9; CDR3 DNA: TGTGCCAGCAACCCCCGGGCCGGGGAGCTGTTTTTT; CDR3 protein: CASNPRAGELFF
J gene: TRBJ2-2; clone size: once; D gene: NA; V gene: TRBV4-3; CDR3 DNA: TGCGCCAGCAGCCAAGGGGCGGCTCGTACCGGGGAGCTGTTTTTT; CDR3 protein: CASSQGAARTGELFF